This is a list of T cell receptor beta chains from one sample in a study of T-cell reconstitution after alpha-beta-depleted transplantation in children. TCRdb independently ran MiXCR on the PCR reads; one entry per CDR3 protein. The sample holds roughly 340,000 distinct CDR3 sequences, roughly 16% seen once. This sample comprised PBMCs, mostly from graft donor cells, obtained 360 days after TCRalphabeta/CD19-depleted stem cell transplant. The receptors derive from a male patient under 10 years old who had a stem cell transplant for acute lymphoblastic leukemia, so the T cells may come from the graft donor. The CDR3 runs from the conserved cysteine through the conserved F or W. The D gene is left open where the match is weak. Clone size appears in some rows only: once, few, many, or a class for an expanded clone.

cdr3_nt: TGTGCCAGCAGCCAGACAGGGGGGAATTCACCCCTCCACTTT
cdr3_aa: CASSQTGGNSPLHF
j_call: TRBJ1-6
clone_size: few
d_call: TRBD1
v_call: TRBV12-3/TRBV12-4

cdr3_nt: TGTGCCAGCAGCCCCCGGGAAGGGGAGCAGTTCTTC
cdr3_aa: CASSPREGEQFF
j_call: TRBJ2-1
clone_size: few
d_call: -
v_call: TRBV27

cdr3_nt: TGTGCCAGCCGCAGGGATTTCGGGGATACGCAGTATTTT
cdr3_aa: CASRRDFGDTQYF
j_call: TRBJ2-3
clone_size: -
d_call: -
v_call: TRBV19

cdr3_nt: TGTGCCAGCAGCACAGGGGTAGGAGACACTGAAGCTTTCTTT
cdr3_aa: CASSTGVGDTEAFF
j_call: TRBJ1-1
clone_size: few
d_call: TRBD1
v_call: TRBV25-1

cdr3_nt: TGCAGTGCTAGGGGGGCGTCGCGAGGCCCTTCAACTAATGAAAAACTGTTTTTT
cdr3_aa: CSARGASRGPSTNEKLFF
j_call: TRBJ1-4
clone_size: few
d_call: -
v_call: TRBV20-1

cdr3_nt: TGTGCCAGCAGGCGTTTCCCGGTCTTCCGGGACAGGGACCACGAGCAGTACTTC
cdr3_aa: CASRRFPVFRDRDHEQYF
j_call: TRBJ2-7
clone_size: -
d_call: TRBD1
v_call: TRBV28

cdr3_nt: TGCGCCAGCAGCCAAGCGGCTAGCGGCCTAAATGAGCAGTTCTTC
cdr3_aa: CASSQAASGLNEQFF
j_call: TRBJ2-1
clone_size: few
d_call: TRBD2
v_call: TRBV4-1

cdr3_nt: TGTGCCAGCAGCGTAGTTACGGAACTAGCCAAAAACATTCAGTACTTC
cdr3_aa: CASSVVTELAKNIQYF
j_call: TRBJ2-4
clone_size: few
d_call: -
v_call: TRBV9

cdr3_nt: TGTGCCAGCAGCCGGGACCTCACCCAGTACTTC
cdr3_aa: CASSRDLTQYF
j_call: TRBJ2-5
clone_size: many
d_call: -
v_call: TRBV7-9

cdr3_nt: TGTGCCATCAGTGTCGCGACAGGGTCCCACGAGCAGTACTTC
cdr3_aa: CAISVATGSHEQYF
j_call: TRBJ2-7
clone_size: few
d_call: TRBD1
v_call: TRBV10-3

cdr3_nt: TGTGCCAGCAGTTACCCAACCGGACAGGGGGTCTACAATGAGCAGTTCTTC
cdr3_aa: CASSYPTGQGVYNEQFF
j_call: TRBJ2-1
clone_size: many
d_call: TRBD1
v_call: TRBV6-2/TRBV6-3

cdr3_nt: TGTGCCAGCACCCGGTCGGGACAGGCCTACAATGAGCAGTTCTTC
cdr3_aa: CASTRSGQAYNEQFF
j_call: TRBJ2-1
clone_size: -
d_call: TRBD1
v_call: TRBV28

cdr3_nt: TGTGCCAGCAGTTTAGGGACAGGGGGGGCCAAAAACATTCAGTACTTC
cdr3_aa: CASSLGTGGAKNIQYF
j_call: TRBJ2-4
clone_size: few
d_call: TRBD1
v_call: TRBV12-3/TRBV12-4

cdr3_nt: TGTGCCAGCAGCCAAGACTGGCGGGAGGAAGCGGGGAACGGGGATGAGCAGTTCTTC
cdr3_aa: CASSQDWREEAGNGDEQFF
j_call: TRBJ2-1
clone_size: -
d_call: TRBD2
v_call: TRBV3-1